The T cell receptor beta chain described here comes from a study of blood T cells in healthy people across ages. Notes on this clonotype: The antigen remains undetermined.

Then a second PCR, running roughly 7 to 12 cycles, was carried out with a sample-barcoded 5' primer and a J-beta primer mix. TCRdb re-derived calls from the 5' RACE reads in MiXCR, one entry per CDR3 protein. The sample includes some 1,000,000 distinct CDR3 sequences, 25% of them seen just once. The CDR3 is 15 residues long. CDR1 is LGHNA, CDR2 YNFKEQ, per germline. Findings and caveats of the study: TCR beta diversity per million T cells fell roughly linearly with age.

These records were also assigned to another study, of T cells of mothers and their children.

This clonotype was obtained from a girl aged 2 to 10 in good health. Source material: blood. The chain employs TRBV4-2 and TRBJ2-5; 8 bases align to TRBD1. The J call may be faulty, since TRBJ2-7 better matches the DNA end. CDR3 sequence: CASSHMTGVGDEQYF. CDR3 nucleotide sequence: TGTGCCAGCAGCCATATGACAGGGGTTGGGGACGAGCAGTACTTC.